This record concerns one TCR beta chain sequence. What it recognizes is unknown. The CDR3 runs to 15 residues. CDR1 SGHDT and CDR2 YYEEEE come from the germline V gene. Trimming cost V 0 bases and J 4 bases, with 11 bases left between them. This sample stems from a study of beta chain features in type 1 diabetes. Background on the study: In age, gender and cell yields, patients were similar to healthy donors. All samples together contributed 107,917,701 sorted cells for examination. Study findings and constraints: When VDJ junctions were examined, type 1 diabetes patients showed fewer insertions and more deletions.

The entirety of the isolated RNA underwent reverse transcription, so expressed TCRB transcripts were sequenced. Data came from immunoSEQ multiplex PCR; TCRdb stores just in-frame clones and leaves some out. The sample shows over 150,000 clones, about 13% of them seen only once. CD4+ naive, central memory, regulatory and stem cell-like memory subsets were isolated by sorting on CD45RO/CCR7/CD25/CD127/CD95/CD27. The source material was central memory CD4+ T cells from blood. This rearrangement joins TRBV5-6 to TRBJ1-3, with a weak D call TRBD1 (5 bases). This TCR came from a woman aged 18-30 years in good health. As DNA, the CDR3 is TGTGCCAGCAGCTTGGTGGGGCAGGGCGGAAACACCATATATTTT. It specifies CASSLVGQGGNTIYF.